Described below is a single T cell receptor beta chain sequence and its context. Antigen unknown. This sample was taken from a study of cytomegalovirus exposure and HLA in healthy donors. Points from the study as a whole: TCR beta chain V- and J-gene trimming was linked, in a later analysis, to a missense variant in DCLRE1C.

PCR amplification relied on 60 Vbeta primers (plus 13 Jbeta primers). The table came from immunoSEQ multiplex PCR; TCRdb's copy has only in-frame clones and leaves some out. This table lists over 100,000 clones. Trimming at V came to 2 bases and at J to 3 bases, leaving 3 bases not matched to a gene. This CDR3 is 14 amino acids long. Germline-derived CDR1 and CDR2 are SGDLS and YYNGEE. Input material: PBMCs. This chain uses TRBV9 with TRBJ2-3; TRBD1 aligns across 7 bases. This TCR came from a woman in her forties in good health and CMV-seropositive. DNA for the CDR3: TGTGCCAGCAGCGTCGAGGGGGCAACAGATACGCAGTATTTT. It yields the protein CASSVEGATDTQYF.